The clone carrying this T cell receptor (beta chain) was seen more than once but under ten times. V shed 6 bases and J shed 7 bases, with 12 bases lying between them. This CDR3 comprises 12 residues. Per the germline V gene, CDR1 is LNHDA and CDR2 is SQIVND (reference sequence). The data are from a study of circulating tumor DNA in untreated peripheral T-cell lymphoma. The method was immunoSEQ multiplex PCR; TCRdb's version includes in-frame clones alone and lacks a portion of them. The sample holds about 10,000 clones; 65% to 80% are singletons and the top ten take 31%. The TCR originated in a human donor with peripheral T-cell lymphoma. The source material was tumor tissue. The rearrangement links TRBV19 to TRBJ1-1; D uncertain. The CDR3 DNA sequence: TGTGCCAGTAGGACTCCCCCTCATGAAGCTTTCTTT. Its translation: CASRTPPHEAFF.